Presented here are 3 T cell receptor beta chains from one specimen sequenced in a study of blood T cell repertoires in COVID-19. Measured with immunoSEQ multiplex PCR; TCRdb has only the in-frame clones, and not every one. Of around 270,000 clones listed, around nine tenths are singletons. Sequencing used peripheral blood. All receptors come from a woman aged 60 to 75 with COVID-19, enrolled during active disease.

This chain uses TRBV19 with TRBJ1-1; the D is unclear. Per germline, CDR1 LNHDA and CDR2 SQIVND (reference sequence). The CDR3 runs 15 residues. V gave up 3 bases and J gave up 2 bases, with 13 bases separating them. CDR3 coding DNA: TGTGCCAGTAGTATGATCTGGGCTGGAAACACTGAAGCTTTCTTT. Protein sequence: CASSMIWAGNTEAFF.

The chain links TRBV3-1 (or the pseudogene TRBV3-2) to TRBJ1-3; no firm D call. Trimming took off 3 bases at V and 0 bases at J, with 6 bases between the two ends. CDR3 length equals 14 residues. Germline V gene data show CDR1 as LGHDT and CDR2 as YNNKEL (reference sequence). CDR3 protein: CASSQGSSGNTIYF. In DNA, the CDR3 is TGTGCCAGCAGCCAGGGGAGCTCTGGAAACACCATATATTTT.

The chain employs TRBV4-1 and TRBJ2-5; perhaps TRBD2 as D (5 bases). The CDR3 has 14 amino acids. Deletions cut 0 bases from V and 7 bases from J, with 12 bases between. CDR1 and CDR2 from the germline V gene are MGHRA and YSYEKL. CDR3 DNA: TGCGCCAGCAGCCAAGATCGTCTTCGGGGGACCCAGTACTTC. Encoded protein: CASSQDRLRGTQYF.